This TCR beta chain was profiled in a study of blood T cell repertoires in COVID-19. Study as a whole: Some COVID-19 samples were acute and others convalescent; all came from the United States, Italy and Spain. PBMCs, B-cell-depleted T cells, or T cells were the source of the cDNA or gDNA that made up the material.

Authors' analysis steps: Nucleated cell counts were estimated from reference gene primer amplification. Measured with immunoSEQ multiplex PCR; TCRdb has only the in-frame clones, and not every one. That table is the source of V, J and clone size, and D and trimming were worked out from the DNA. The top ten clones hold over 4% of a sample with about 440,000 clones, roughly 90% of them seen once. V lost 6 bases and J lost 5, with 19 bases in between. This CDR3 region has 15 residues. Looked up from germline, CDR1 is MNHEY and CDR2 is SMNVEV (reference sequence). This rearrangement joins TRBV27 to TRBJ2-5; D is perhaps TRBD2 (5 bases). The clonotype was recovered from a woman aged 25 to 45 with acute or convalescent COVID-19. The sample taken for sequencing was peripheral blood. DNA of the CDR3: TGTGCCAGCAGCCCCTCCATCGGGGTGGCGGAGACCCAGTACTTC. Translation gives CASSPSIGVAETQYF.